Below, one T cell receptor beta chain is given with its context. Its antigen is as yet unknown. This record belongs to a study of PD-1 blockade in classical Hodgkin lymphoma. The CDR3 covers 15 residues. Germline V gene lookup returns CDR1 MNHEY and CDR2 SVGAGI. V was trimmed by 6 bases and J by 6 bases, leaving 20 bases between them. Time point meaning: cycle 4 day 1 (C4D1), after more than five weeks of nivolumab. Each patient's relapse followed autologous stem cell transplantation, and brentuximab vedotin exposure varied. Assay: immunoSEQ multiplex PCR; the TCRdb copy retains only in-frame clones and omits some. The sample includes some 50,000 clones, about 75% seen only once; the top ten take around 12%. Study-wide results and caveats: Compared with baseline, CD4+ but not CD8+ TCR diversity had risen significantly by C4D1. Some patients started nivolumab under 1 year after ASCT, and they were excluded. Prior to therapy, complete responders displayed diversity much like that of newly diagnosed patients.

The chain uses TRBV6-5 and TRBJ2-5; possible D gene TRBD2, 5 bases. This clonotype originated in a human donor with classical Hodgkin lymphoma. Sample: peripheral blood mononuclear cells (PBMCs), taken before the fourth cycle of nivolumab. The CDR3 DNA reads TGTGCCAGCAGATCGTCCACGGGGAGTCGGAAGACCCAGTACTTC. Translation gives CASRSSTGSRKTQYF.